This passage covers 27 T cell receptor beta chains from one sample sequenced in a study of blood T cell repertoires in COVID-19. The assay was immunoSEQ multiplex PCR, and TCRdb's table has in-frame clones only and misses some. The repertoire consists of around 620,000 clones, with 85% to 90% occurring once and the leading ten covering roughly 0.25%. The sequenced material came from peripheral blood. The receptors here all came from a woman between 18 and 30 years old with acute or convalescent COVID-19.

This clone occurred once. The chain joins TRBV10-1 to TRBJ2-1; TRBD1 matches 10 bases. Trimming cost V 6 bases and J 6 bases; bases outside gene matches: 11. This CDR3 region has 16 residues. Germline CDR1 is WNHNN and CDR2 is SYGVQD (reference sequence). The CDR3 loop is CASRGTGTGDFNEQFF. Here the CDR3 DNA reads TGCGCCAGCAGAGGTACCGGGACAGGGGATTTCAATGAGCAGTTCTTC.

A note on this clone: This sample includes further DNA sequences coding for the same CDR3. V is TRBV7-8 and J is TRBJ1-3; maybe TRBD1 (5 bases). There are 15 residues in the CDR3. The germline V gene has CDR1 SGHVS and CDR2 FQNEAQ. V was pared by 1 base and J by 0 bases, with 7 bases between. CDR3: CASSLGQGSGNTIYF. The CDR3 DNA sequence: TGTGCCAGCAGCTTAGGGCAGGGCTCTGGAAACACCATATATTTT.

Note on this clone: One end of the junction varies from germline; a read error may be responsible. The chain has TRBV7-2 and TRBJ1-6; no clear D. CDR1 SGHTA and CDR2 FQGNSA come from the germline V gene. The CDR3 loop spans 15 amino acids. The CDR3 is CASSLGQAGNSPLHF. As DNA, the CDR3 is TGTGCCAGCAGTTTAGGGCAGGCGGGCAATTCACCCCTCCACTTT. The complete variable domain, with remaining parts taken from reference TRBV7-2 and TRBJ1-6, reads GAGVSQSPSNKVTEKGKDVELRCDPISGHTALYWYRQSLGQGLEFLIYFQGNSAPDKSGLPSDRFSAERTGGSVSTLTIQRTQQEDSAVYLCASSLGQAGNSPLHFGNGTRLTVT.

The chain uses TRBV29-1 and TRBJ2-1; D call uncertain. The CDR3 is 13 amino acids. The V end lost 2 bases, the J end lost 6 bases, and 11 bases lay between the germline ends. Germline V gene data show CDR1 as SQVTM and CDR2 as ANQGSEA. The CDR3 loop is CSVEFQAGNEQFF. The CDR3, as DNA: TGCAGCGTTGAATTCCAGGCTGGCAATGAGCAGTTCTTC.

The rearrangement links TRBV27 to TRBJ2-3; D perhaps matches TRBD1 (5 bases). The CDR3 consists of 15 residues. CDR1 MNHEY and CDR2 SMNVEV come from the germline V gene (reference sequence). Trimming took off 3 bases at V and 3 bases at J, with 13 bases between the two ends. CDR3 residues: CASSLNRPGTDTQYF. The CDR3 DNA follows: TGTGCCAGCAGTTTGAACAGACCAGGGACAGATACGCAGTATTTT.

The J gene is TRBJ1-4, the V gene TRBV10-3; the D is unclear. V shed 2 bases and J shed 4 bases, with 8 bases lying between them. CDR1 and CDR2 from the germline V gene are ENHRY and SYGVKD. This CDR3 is built from 14 residues. In DNA, the CDR3 is TGTGCCATCAGTGAGAGTAGATATAATGAAAAACTGTTTTTT. Its translation is CAISESRYNEKLFF.

The chain carries TRBV7-6 and TRBJ1-3; no definite D call. Germline assignment: CDR1 SGHVS and CDR2 FNYEAQ. V gave up 6 bases and J gave up 3 bases, with 12 bases separating them. CDR3 length equals 14 residues. CDR3 sequence reads: CASRSGKGGNTIYF. The CDR3 DNA sequence: TGTGCCAGCAGATCGGGGAAAGGTGGAAACACCATATATTTT.

The chain is built from TRBV19 and TRBJ2-3, with TRBD2 identical over 11 bases. The trim removed 5 bases at V and 1 base at J, leaving 5 bases unmatched. Looked up from germline, CDR1 is LNHDA and CDR2 is SQIVND (reference sequence). CDR3 length: 16 residues. CDR3 amino acids: CASSAISGGGTDTQYF. CDR3 nucleotides: TGTGCCAGTAGTGCAATTAGCGGGGGGGGCACAGATACGCAGTATTTT.

This clone was seen once. The rearrangement uses TRBV3-1 (or the pseudogene TRBV3-2) and TRBJ1-1; no definite D call. Germline V gives CDR1 LGHDT, CDR2 YNNKEL (reference sequence). The V gene lost 1 base and the J gene lost 11 bases, with 11 bases spanning the gap. The length of the CDR3 is 12 residues. CDR3 region: CASSQVIGGAFF. DNA for the CDR3: TGTGCCAGCAGCCAAGTAATCGGAGGGGCTTTCTTT.

This clone was observed once. The chain carries TRBV6-5 and TRBJ2-7; the match to TRBD1 covers 10 bases. The CDR3 sequence is 15 residues long. V gave up 5 bases and J gave up 5 bases; unmatched junction bases: 9. Germline CDR1 and CDR2: MNHEY and SVGAGI. This chain's CDR3 is CASSTPTGGFNEQYF. The CDR3, as DNA: TGTGCCAGCAGTACCCCGACAGGGGGCTTCAACGAGCAGTACTTC.

The chain joins TRBV5-1 to TRBJ1-4, with D unclear. V was pared by 1 base and J by 8 bases, with 18 bases between. CDR3 length equals 16 residues. CDR1 and CDR2 (germline): SGHRS, YFSETQ. CDR3 residues: CASSLLAGRSGEKLFF. The CDR3 DNA follows: TGCGCCAGCAGCTTGTTGGCAGGCCGATCTGGGGAAAAACTGTTTTTT.

The J gene is TRBJ2-5, the V gene TRBV11-1; a weak D match, TRBD2 (5 bases). This CDR3 comprises 14 residues. The germline V and J ends were trimmed by 5 bases and 7 bases, with 17 bases remaining between them. Germline CDR1 reads SGHAT; CDR2 reads FQDESV (reference sequence). This chain's CDR3 is CASSPEDLEGTQYF. Written as DNA, the CDR3 is TGTGCCAGCAGCCCGGAGGATTTGGAAGGGACCCAGTACTTC.

The chain employs TRBV20-1 and TRBJ2-3; the match to TRBD1 covers 8 bases. Germline V gene data show CDR1 as DFQATT and CDR2 as SNEGSKA (reference sequence). This CDR3 region has 15 residues. Trimming took 3 bases from V and 5 from J; bases not matched to a gene: 10. Written as DNA, the CDR3 is TGCAGTGCTAGTGGGCCCAGGGGGCAGGTAGATACGCAGTATTTT. Translating it yields CSASGPRGQVDTQYF.

The chain carries TRBV3-1 (or the pseudogene TRBV3-2) and TRBJ1-6, with a weak D call TRBD1 (6 bases). The germline CDR1 and CDR2 sequences are LGHDT and YNNKEL (reference sequence). This CDR3 region has 16 residues. Between the trimmed V and J ends, which lost 0 bases and 7 bases, there was a span of 13 bases. Written as DNA, the CDR3 is TGTGCCAGCAGCCAAGACGGGACACGACGGAATTCACCCCTCCACTTT. This translates into CASSQDGTRRNSPLHF.

The chain links TRBV27 to TRBJ2-7, with D perhaps TRBD2 (6 bases). Between the trimmed V and J ends, which lost 3 bases and 4 bases, there was a span of 16 bases. Germline V gene sequence: CDR1 MNHEY, CDR2 SMNVEV (reference sequence). The CDR3 length is 15 residues. As DNA, the CDR3 is TGTGCCAGCAGTTTTTACGGGGGTTTGGGGTACGAGCAGTACTTC. Residues: CASSFYGGLGYEQYF.

CDR3 region: CASSLAGGGFPRTQYF. CDR3 DNA: TGTGCCAGCAGTTTAGCCGGGGGGGGTTTTCCCCGGACCCAGTACTTC. V gene TRBV28 combines with J gene TRBJ2-5, with 8 nucleotides matching TRBD2. The CDR3 is made up of 16 amino acids. The V segment lost 2 bases and the J segment 7 bases; nucleotides outside the gene matches: 12. Germline values: CDR1 MDHEN, CDR2 SYDVKM.

The rearrangement links TRBV9 to TRBJ2-7; D may be TRBD2 (5 bases). Germline CDR1 and CDR2: SGDLS and YYNGEE. Trimming cost V 0 bases and J 5 bases, with 15 bases left between them. The CDR3 sequence is 15 residues long. The CDR3 protein is CASSVGELSPHEQYF. The CDR3 DNA is TGTGCCAGCAGCGTAGGGGAGCTAAGCCCCCACGAGCAGTACTTC.

The V call is TRBV6-5, the J call TRBJ1-3; D possibly corresponds to TRBD1 (6 bases). In germline, CDR1 is MNHEY, CDR2 SVGAGI. Trimming took off 6 bases at V and 3 bases at J, with 12 bases between the two ends. There are 14 residues in the CDR3. The chain's CDR3 is CASRRDTVGNTIYF. The CDR3 DNA is TGTGCCAGCAGACGGGACACCGTTGGAAACACCATATATTTT.

The chain is built from TRBV6-5 and TRBJ1-5, with D possibly being TRBD1 (6 bases). Germline V CDR1 and CDR2: MNHEY, SVGAGI. CDR3 length equals 15 residues. Between the trimmed V and J ends, which lost 5 bases and 4 bases, there was a span of 15 bases. The chain's CDR3 is CASSPGGRPNQPQHF. Written as DNA, the CDR3 is TGTGCCAGCAGTCCGGGGGGCAGGCCAAATCAGCCCCAGCATTTT.

This rearrangement joins TRBV6-5 to TRBJ1-5; D is possibly TRBD1 (5 bases). This CDR3 comprises 13 residues. The germline CDR1 and CDR2 sequences are MNHEY and SVGAGI. V was trimmed by 7 bases and J by 9 bases, leaving 16 bases between them. CDR3 coding DNA: TGTGCCAGCACTTGGACTCTCGGGGGGCCCCAGCATTTT. The encoded protein is CASTWTLGGPQHF.

The gene calls are TRBV11-2 and TRBJ1-1; D unclear. CDR1 SGHAT and CDR2 FQNNGV come from the germline V gene. Trimming removed 4 bases at V and 5 bases at J, with 17 bases between. The CDR3 sequence is 15 residues long. CDR3 residues: CASSSALVGRTEAFF. Here the CDR3 DNA reads TGTGCCAGCAGCTCCGCCTTGGTAGGGAGGACTGAAGCTTTCTTT.

About this clone: In the same sample, other DNA sequences code for this CDR3. The chain employs TRBV30 and TRBJ1-5, with D unresolved. Germline CDR1 reads GTSNPN; CDR2 reads SVGIG (reference sequence). Trimming cost V 5 bases and J 2 bases, with 7 bases left between them. The CDR3 is 12 residues long. As DNA, the CDR3 is TGTGCCTGGTCTCAGGGCAATCAGCCCCAGCATTTT. Its translation: CAWSQGNQPQHF.

The chain recombines TRBV30 with TRBJ1-4, with D possibly being TRBD1 (5 bases). The germline V gene has CDR1 GTSNPN and CDR2 SVGIG (reference sequence). V lost 0 bases, J lost 3 bases, and 8 bases lay in between. CDR3 length: 14 amino acids. Written as DNA, the CDR3 is TGTGCCTGGAGTGTAACAGGTGCTAATGAAAAACTGTTTTTT. This gives the protein CAWSVTGANEKLFF.

This clone has only a few counts. V is TRBV25-1 and J is TRBJ1-2, with D hard to call. The CDR3 has 10 amino acids. Per the germline V gene, CDR1 is MGHDK and CDR2 is SYGVNS. The germline V and J ends were trimmed by 6 bases and 8 bases, with 7 bases remaining between them. CDR3 amino acids: CASRSEGYTF. CDR3 sequence (DNA): TGTGCCAGCAGGTCTGAGGGCTACACCTTC.

J is TRBJ2-1 and V is TRBV7-9; TRBD1 might be the D (8 bases). With 4 bases removed from V and 5 bases from J, the gap between germline ends came to 15 bases. Germline CDR1 and CDR2: SEHNR and FQNEAQ (reference sequence). This CDR3 comprises 15 residues. As DNA, the CDR3 is TGTGCCAGCAGCTCGGGGGGACAGGCAAACAATGAGCAGTTCTTC. Its translation is CASSSGGQANNEQFF.

The chain employs TRBV9 and TRBJ1-1; D might be TRBD1 (5 bases). The V gene's germline CDR1 is SGDLS and CDR2 YYNGEE. The CDR3 contains 14 residues. The V end lost 6 bases, the J end lost 0 bases, and 12 bases lay between the germline ends. The CDR3 protein is CASKILDMNTEAFF. CDR3 nucleotides: TGTGCCAGCAAAATCTTGGACATGAACACTGAAGCTTTCTTT. Variable domain in full (rest from reference TRBV9 and TRBJ1-1): DSGVTQTPKHLITATGQRVTLRCSPRSGDLSVYWYQQSLDQGLQFLIQYYNGEERAKGNILERFSAQQFPDLHSELNLSSLELGDSALYFCASKILDMNTEAFFGQGTRLTVV.

The chain joins TRBV6-2 or TRBV6-3 to TRBJ2-2; TRBD2 is a possible D gene (6 bases). This CDR3 region has 15 residues. Trimming pared 2 bases from V and 7 bases from J, leaving 14 bases between. Per the germline V gene, CDR1 is MNHEY and CDR2 is SVGEGT. CDR3 sequence reads: CASSYIGEEYGELFF. The CDR3 DNA reads TGTGCCAGCAGTTACATAGGGGAGGAGTACGGGGAGCTGTTTTTT.